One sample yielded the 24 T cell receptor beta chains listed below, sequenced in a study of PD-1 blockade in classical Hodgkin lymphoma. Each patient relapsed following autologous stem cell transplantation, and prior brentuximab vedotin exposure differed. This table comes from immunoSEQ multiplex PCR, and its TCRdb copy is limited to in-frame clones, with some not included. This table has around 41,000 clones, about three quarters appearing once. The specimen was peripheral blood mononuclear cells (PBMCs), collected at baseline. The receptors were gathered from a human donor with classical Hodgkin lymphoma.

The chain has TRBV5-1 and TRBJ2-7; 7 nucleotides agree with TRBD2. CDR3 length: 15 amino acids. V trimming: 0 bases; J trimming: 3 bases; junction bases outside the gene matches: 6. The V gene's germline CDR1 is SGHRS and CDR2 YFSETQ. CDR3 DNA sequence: TGCGCCAGCAGCTTGGGGGGCAGCGGGATCTACGAGCAGTACTTC. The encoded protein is CASSLGGSGIYEQYF.

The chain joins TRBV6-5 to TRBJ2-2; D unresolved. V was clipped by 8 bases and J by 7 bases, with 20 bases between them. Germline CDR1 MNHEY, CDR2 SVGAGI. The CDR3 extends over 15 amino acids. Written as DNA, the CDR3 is TGTGCCAGCCAACCTCTTTCCCGTTTCGTCGGGGAGCTGTTTTTT. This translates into CASQPLSRFVGELFF.

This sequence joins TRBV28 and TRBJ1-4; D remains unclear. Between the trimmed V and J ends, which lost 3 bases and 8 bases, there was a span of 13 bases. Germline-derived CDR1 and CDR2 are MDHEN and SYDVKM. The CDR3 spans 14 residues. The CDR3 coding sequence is TGTGCCAGCAGTTTGCACAGCTTGCGGGAAAAACTGTTTTTT. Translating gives CASSLHSLREKLFF.

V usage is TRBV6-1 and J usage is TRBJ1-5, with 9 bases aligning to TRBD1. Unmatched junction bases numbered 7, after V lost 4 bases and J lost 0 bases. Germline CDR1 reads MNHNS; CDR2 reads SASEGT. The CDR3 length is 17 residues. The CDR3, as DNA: TGTGCCAGCAGTGTCGGACAGGGGTTGAGTAGCAATCAGCCCCAGCATTTT. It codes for CASSVGQGLSSNQPQHF.

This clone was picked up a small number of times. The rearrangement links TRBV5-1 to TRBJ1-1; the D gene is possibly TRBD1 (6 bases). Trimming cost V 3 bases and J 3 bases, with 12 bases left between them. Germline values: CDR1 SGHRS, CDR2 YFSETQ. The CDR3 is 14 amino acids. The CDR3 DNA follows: TGCGCCAGCAGCTCCCTGACAGGTGACACTGAAGCTTTCTTT. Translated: CASSSLTGDTEAFF.

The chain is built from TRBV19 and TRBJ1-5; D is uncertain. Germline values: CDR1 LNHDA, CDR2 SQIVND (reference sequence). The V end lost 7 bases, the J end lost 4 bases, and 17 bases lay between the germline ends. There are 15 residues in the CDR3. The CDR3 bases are TGTGCCAGTACGATACTCGGACGGGTTAATCAGCCCCAGCATTTT. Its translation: CASTILGRVNQPQHF.

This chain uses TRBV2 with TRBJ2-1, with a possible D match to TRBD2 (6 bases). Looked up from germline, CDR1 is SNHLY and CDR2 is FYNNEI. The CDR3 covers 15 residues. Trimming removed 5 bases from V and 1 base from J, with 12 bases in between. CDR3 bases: TGTGCCAGCAGTTGGGATGCGGGATCCTACAATGAGCAGTTCTTC. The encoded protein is CASSWDAGSYNEQFF.

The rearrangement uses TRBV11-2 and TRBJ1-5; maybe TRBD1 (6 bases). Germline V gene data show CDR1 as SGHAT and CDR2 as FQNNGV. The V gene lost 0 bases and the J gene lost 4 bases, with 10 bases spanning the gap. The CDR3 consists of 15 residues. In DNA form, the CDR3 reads TGTGCCAGCAGCTTAGATGGGGGCCTAAATCAGCCCCAGCATTTT. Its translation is CASSLDGGLNQPQHF.

The chain's CDR3 is CASSYERNQPQHF. In DNA, the CDR3 is TGTGCCAGCAGTTACGAGCGCAATCAGCCCCAGCATTTT. The chain joins TRBV6-5 to TRBJ1-5; D gene uncertain. The CDR3 totals 13 residues. Germline lookup yields CDR1 MNHEY and CDR2 SVGAGI. Deletions cut 2 bases from V and 2 bases from J, with 4 bases between.

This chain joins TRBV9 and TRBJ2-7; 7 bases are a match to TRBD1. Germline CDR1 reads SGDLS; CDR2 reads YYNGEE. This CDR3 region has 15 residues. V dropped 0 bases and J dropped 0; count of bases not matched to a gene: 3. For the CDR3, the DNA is TGTGCCAGCAGCGTAGATGGGGACAGCTCCTACGAGCAGTACTTC. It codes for CASSVDGDSSYEQYF.

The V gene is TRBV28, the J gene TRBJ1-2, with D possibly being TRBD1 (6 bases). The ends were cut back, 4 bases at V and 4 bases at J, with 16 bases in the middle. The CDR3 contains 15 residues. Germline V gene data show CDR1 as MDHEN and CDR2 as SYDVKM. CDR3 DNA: TGTGCCAGCAGTTACGGGGGGCGAGAGAGCTATGGCTACACCTTC. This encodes CASSYGGRESYGYTF.

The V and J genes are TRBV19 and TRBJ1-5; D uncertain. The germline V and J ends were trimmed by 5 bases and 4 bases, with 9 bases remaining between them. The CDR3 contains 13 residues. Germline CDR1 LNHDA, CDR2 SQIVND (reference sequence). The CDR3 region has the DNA TGTGCCAGTAGTGGGAGGGAAAATCAGCCCCAGCATTTT. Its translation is CASSGRENQPQHF.

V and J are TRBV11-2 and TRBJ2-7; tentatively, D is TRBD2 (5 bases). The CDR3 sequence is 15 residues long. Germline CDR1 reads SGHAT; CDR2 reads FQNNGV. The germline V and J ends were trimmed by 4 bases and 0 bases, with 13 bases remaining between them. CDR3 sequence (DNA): TGTGCCAGCAGCTCGGCCTCGGACTCCTCCTACGAGCAGTACTTC. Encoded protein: CASSSASDSSYEQYF. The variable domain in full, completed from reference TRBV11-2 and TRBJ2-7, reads EAGVAQSPRYKIIEKRQSVAFWCNPISGHATLYWYQQILGQGPKLLIQFQNNGVVDDSQLPKDRFSAERLKGVDSTLKIQPAKLEDSAVYLCASSSASDSSYEQYFGPGTRLTVT.

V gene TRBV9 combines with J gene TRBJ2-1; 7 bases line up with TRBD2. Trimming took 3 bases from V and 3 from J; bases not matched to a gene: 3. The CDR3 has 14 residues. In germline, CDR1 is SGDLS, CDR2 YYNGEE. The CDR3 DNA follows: TGTGCCAGCAGCGCAAGCGGGAACTACAATGAGCAGTTCTTC. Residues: CASSASGNYNEQFF. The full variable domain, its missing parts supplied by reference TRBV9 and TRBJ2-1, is DSGVTQTPKHLITATGQRVTLRCSPRSGDLSVYWYQQSLDQGLQFLIQYYNGEERAKGNILERFSAQQFPDLHSELNLSSLELGDSALYFCASSASGNYNEQFFGPGTRLTVL.

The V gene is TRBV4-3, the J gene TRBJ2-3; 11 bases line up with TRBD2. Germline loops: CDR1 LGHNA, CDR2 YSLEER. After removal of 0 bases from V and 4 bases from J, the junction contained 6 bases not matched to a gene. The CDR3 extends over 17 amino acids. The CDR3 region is CASSQEWSLAGADTQYF. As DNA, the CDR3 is TGCGCCAGCAGCCAAGAATGGTCACTAGCGGGAGCAGATACGCAGTATTTT.

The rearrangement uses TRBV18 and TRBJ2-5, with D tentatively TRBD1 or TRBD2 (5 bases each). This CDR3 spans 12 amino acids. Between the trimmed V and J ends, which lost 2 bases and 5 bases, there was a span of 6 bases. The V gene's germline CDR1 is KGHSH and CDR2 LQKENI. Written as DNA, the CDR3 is TGTGCCAGCTCACCAGGGACGGAGACCCAGTACTTC. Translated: CASSPGTETQYF.

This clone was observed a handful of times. CDR3 sequence (DNA): TGCGCCAGCAGCTTGGACCCCATAGAGACCCAGTACTTC. Translating gives CASSLDPIETQYF. This sequence joins TRBV5-1 and TRBJ2-5; D remains unclear. Germline V lookup: CDR1 SGHRS, CDR2 YFSETQ. The CDR3 is made up of 13 amino acids. V lost 0 bases to trimming and J lost 4 bases, with 7 bases between them.

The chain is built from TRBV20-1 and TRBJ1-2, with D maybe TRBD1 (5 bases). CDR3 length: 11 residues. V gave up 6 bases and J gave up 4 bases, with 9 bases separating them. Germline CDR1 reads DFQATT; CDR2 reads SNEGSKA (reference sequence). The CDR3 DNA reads TGCAGTGCCCAGGGACTCTATGGCTACACCTTC. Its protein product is CSAQGLYGYTF.

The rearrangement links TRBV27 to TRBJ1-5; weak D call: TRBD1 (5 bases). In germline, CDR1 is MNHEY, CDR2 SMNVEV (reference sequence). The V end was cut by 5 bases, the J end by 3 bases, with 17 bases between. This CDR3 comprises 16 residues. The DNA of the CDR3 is TGTGCCAGCAGTCTTACCCGTCAGGGTAACAATCAGCCCCAGCATTTT. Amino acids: CASSLTRQGNNQPQHF.

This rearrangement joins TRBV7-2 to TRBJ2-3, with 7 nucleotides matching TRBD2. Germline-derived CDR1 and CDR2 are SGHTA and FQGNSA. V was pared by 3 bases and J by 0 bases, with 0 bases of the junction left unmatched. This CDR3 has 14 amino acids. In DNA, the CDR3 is TGTGCCAGCAGCTTTAGCGGGAGCACAGATACGCAGTATTTT. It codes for CASSFSGSTDTQYF.

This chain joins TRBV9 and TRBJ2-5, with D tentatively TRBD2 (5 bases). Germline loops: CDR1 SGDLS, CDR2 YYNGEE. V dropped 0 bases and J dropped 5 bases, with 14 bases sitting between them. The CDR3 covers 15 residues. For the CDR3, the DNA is TGTGCCAGCAGCGTAGGTCTAGCTGATTGGGAGACCCAGTACTTC. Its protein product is CASSVGLADWETQYF.

CDR3 amino acids: CASSLDRGHTIYF. In nucleotides, the CDR3 is TGTGCCAGCAGCTTGGACAGGGGCCACACCATATATTTT. The chain uses TRBV11-2 and TRBJ1-3, with TRBD1 identical over 9 bases. V shed 3 bases and J 8 bases; nucleotides not matched to a gene: 2. This CDR3 has 13 amino acids. Germline V gives CDR1 SGHAT, CDR2 FQNNGV. The variable domain in full, with the rest retrieved from reference TRBV11-2 and TRBJ1-3, is EAGVAQSPRYKIIEKRQSVAFWCNPISGHATLYWYQQILGQGPKLLIQFQNNGVVDDSQLPKDRFSAERLKGVDSTLKIQPAKLEDSAVYLCASSLDRGHTIYFGEGSWLTVV.

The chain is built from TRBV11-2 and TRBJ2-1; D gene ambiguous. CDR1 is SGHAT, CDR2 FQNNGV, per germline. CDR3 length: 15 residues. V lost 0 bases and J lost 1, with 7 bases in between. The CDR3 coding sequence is TGTGCCAGCAGCTTAGATCATTCTTCCTACAATGAGCAGTTCTTC. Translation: CASSLDHSSYNEQFF.

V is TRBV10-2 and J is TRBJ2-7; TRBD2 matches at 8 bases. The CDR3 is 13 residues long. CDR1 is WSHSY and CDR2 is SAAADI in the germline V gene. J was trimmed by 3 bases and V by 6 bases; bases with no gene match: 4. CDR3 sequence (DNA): TGCGCCAGCAGGGGACTAGACCGCTACGAGCAGTACTTC. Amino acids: CASRGLDRYEQYF.